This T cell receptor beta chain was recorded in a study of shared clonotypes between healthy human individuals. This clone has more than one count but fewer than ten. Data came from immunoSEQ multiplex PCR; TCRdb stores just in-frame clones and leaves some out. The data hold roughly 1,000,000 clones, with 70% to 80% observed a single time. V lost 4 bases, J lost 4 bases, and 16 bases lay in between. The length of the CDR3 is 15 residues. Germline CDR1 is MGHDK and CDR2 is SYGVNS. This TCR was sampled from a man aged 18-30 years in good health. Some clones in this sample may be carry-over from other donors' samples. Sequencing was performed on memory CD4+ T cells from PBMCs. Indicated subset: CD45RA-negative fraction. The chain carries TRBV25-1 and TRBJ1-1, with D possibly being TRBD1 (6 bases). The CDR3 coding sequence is TGTGCCAGCAGTGTAAGAAGTACAGGGCCCACTGAAGCTTTCTTT. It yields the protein CASSVRSTGPTEAFF.